The 5 T cell receptor beta chains reported below all come from one sample, sequenced in a study of T cell clonality in common variable immunodeficiency. Sequencing was performed with immunoSEQ multiplex PCR; in TCRdb, only in-frame clones are kept and a portion is missing. This sample comprises 57,000 or so clones, none seen once only. Input material: peripheral blood mononuclear cells. These receptor sequences come from a person aged 18-69 years in good health.

This clone came up many times. The sequence runs out 3 residues before the end of the CDR3; the remainder is reconstructed from the germline J gene. The rearrangement joins TRBV9 to TRBJ1-1, with D possibly matching TRBD1 (6 bases). V was pared by 8 bases and J by 2 bases, with 10 bases between. Germline-derived CDR1 and CDR2 are SGDLS and YYNGEE. This CDR3 is 12 amino acids long. The sequenced CDR3 bases are TGTGCCAGTGCAGGGGCCAACACTGAA. Its translation: CASAGANTE. The complete CDR3 sequence is CASAGANTEAFF.

This clone was observed a handful of times. The DNA ends 3 residues before the CDR3 does, and the rest of the CDR3 is filled in from the germline J gene. The chain carries TRBV11-2 and TRBJ2-1; 10 bases line up with TRBD2. V was clipped by 5 bases and J by 1 base; unmatched bases: 2. The CDR3 contains 15 residues. CDR1 and CDR2 from the germline V gene are SGHAT and FQNNGV. This CDR3 is CASSPTSGSYNEQFF. The part of the CDR3 DNA that was read is TGTGCCAGCAGCCCGACTAGCGGGTCCTACAATGAG.

A word on this clone: Sequencing ends 3 residues short of the CDR3 end; the germline J gene provides the rest. The chain joins TRBV5-1 to TRBJ2-5; the match to TRBD1 covers 8 bases. Germline V gives CDR1 SGHRS, CDR2 YFSETQ. This CDR3 contains 15 residues. Trimming removed 4 bases from V and 5 bases from J; junction bases left unmatched: 10. CDR3 residues: CASSLQTGVQETQYF. The sequenced CDR3 bases are TGCGCCAGCAGCCTACAGACAGGGGTCCAGGAGACC.

This clone has ten or more counts. Read sequence stops 3 residues before the CDR3 end, and the germline J gene provides the missing end. This chain connects TRBV20-1 to TRBJ2-3; D ambiguous. Looked up from germline, CDR1 is DFQATT and CDR2 is SNEGSKA (reference sequence). This CDR3 is built from 11 residues. Deletions cut 3 bases from V and 5 bases from J, with 6 bases between. The part of the CDR3 DNA that was read is TGCAGTGCTAGCCCTAGAGATACG. It yields the protein CSASPRDT. The whole CDR3 is CSASPRDTQYF.

This clone was seen a handful of times. The read terminates 3 residues ahead of where the CDR3 ends, so the germline J gene completes it. The chain has TRBV30 and TRBJ1-2; 7 nucleotides match TRBD1. Germline V CDR1 and CDR2: GTSNPN, SVGIG (reference sequence). The CDR3 contains 15 residues. Here the CDR3 reads CAWSVGGGTPYDYTF. The covered CDR3 bases are TGTGCCTGGAGTGTTGGAGGGGGCACCCCCTACGAC.